The 5 T cell receptor beta chains listed next were all sequenced from one sample in a study of T cell responses to AZD1222 COVID-19 vaccine. Sequencing used immunoSEQ multiplex PCR; TCRdb keeps in-frame clones, though not all of them. This sample carries 85,000 to 90,000 clones, under 95% of them seen once, and the ten largest clones take approximately 3%. This specimen consisted of peripheral blood, obtained on day 0 of AZD1222 vaccination. Receptors were obtained from an adult in good health.

The chain joins TRBV4-1 to TRBJ2-1; 11 bases agree with TRBD1. CDR1 and CDR2 (germline): MGHRA, YSYEKL. This CDR3 comprises 17 residues. V lost 0 bases to trimming and J lost 7 bases; unmatched junction nucleotides: 8. The CDR3 protein is CASSQDPGQGARNEQFF. The CDR3 region has the DNA TGCGCCAGCAGCCAAGATCCAGGACAGGGGGCGCGGAATGAGCAGTTCTTC.

The V gene is TRBV24-1, the J gene TRBJ1-2, with 8 bases that match TRBD1. Germline CDR1 reads KGHDR; CDR2 reads SFDVKD. Trimming took 5 bases from V and 4 from J; bases not matched to a gene: 8. CDR3 size: 15 residues. In DNA, the CDR3 is TGTGCCACCAGTGGTACAGGGGGGAACGTCTATGGCTACACCTTC. It translates to CATSGTGGNVYGYTF.

This chain joins TRBV7-6 and TRBJ1-3; maybe TRBD1 (6 bases). The CDR3 length is 15 residues. Germline V gene lookup returns CDR1 SGHVS and CDR2 FNYEAQ. Trimming left V 4 bases short and J 0 bases short, with 10 bases between. The CDR3 here is CASSSTDSSGNTIYF. As DNA, the CDR3 is TGTGCCAGCAGCTCGACGGACAGCTCTGGAAACACCATATATTTT.

The chain has TRBV23-1 and TRBJ1-2; TRBD1 agrees at 7 bases. TRBV23-1 is identified as an open reading frame with a role that is uncertain. The CDR3 extends over 17 amino acids. Trimming took 5 bases from V and 0 from J; bases not matched to a gene: 12. In DNA form, the CDR3 reads TGCGCCAGCAGTTCACGACAGGGAGCCTCTCCTAACTATGGCTACACCTTC. The encoded protein is CASSSRQGASPNYGYTF.

J is TRBJ1-5 and V is TRBV2; 8 bases map to TRBD1. Looked up from germline, CDR1 is SNHLY and CDR2 is FYNNEI. CDR3 size: 15 residues. Losses at the gene ends were 3 bases for V and 7 bases for J; bases not matched to a gene: 8. The CDR3 is CASSDPDRVRQPQHF. CDR3 nucleotide sequence: TGTGCCAGCAGTGACCCGGACAGGGTGCGACAGCCCCAGCATTTT.